Included here is one TCR beta chain sequence, with context. The protocol was immunoSEQ multiplex PCR, while the TCRdb copy is restricted to in-frame clones and leaves out a portion. Among millions of clones, roughly 92% were seen once, and the ten largest hold over 0.12%. The entry originates in a study of shared clonotypes between healthy human individuals. CDR1 and CDR2 (germline): SGHRS, YFSETQ. V was trimmed by 0 bases and J by 7 bases, leaving 16 bases between them. CDR3 length: 15 residues. The source is a man in his late teens or twenties in good health. The source material was naive CD4+ T cells sorted from blood. The subset is: CD45RA+ positively selected. This chain links TRBV5-1 with TRBJ1-2; D possibly corresponds to TRBD1 (6 bases). DNA for the CDR3: TGCGCCAGCAGCTTGGTAGGGGGGGAATGGAGTGGCTACACCTTC. Its translation is CASSLVGGEWSGYTF.